This T cell receptor (beta chain) originates from a study of cytomegalovirus exposure and HLA in healthy donors. Study-wide findings and caveats: A list of approximately 150 TCR beta chains associated with cytomegalovirus was given. A later analysis found TCR association rates differed by HLA locus, highest for DRB1 and lowest for HLA-C. Rare TCR sequences dominated, though some public TCRs recurred in many donors. It was reported that the classifier diagnosed cytomegalovirus status with high specificity and sensitivity in both the original and validation cohorts.

As concerns this clone: Its antigen is not known.

With 60 Vbeta and 13 Jbeta primers, the PCR was carried out. TCRdb keeps only in-frame clones here, not all; method: immunoSEQ multiplex PCR. Of fewer than 120,000 clones listed, just over 75% are singletons. The clonotype originates from a man aged 30 to 45 in good health and CMV-seropositive. Material: PBMCs.

The CDR3 DNA sequence: TGTGCCAGCAGCTTTGGGGGAGGCGAAGGGGCCAACGTCCTGACTTTC. Translating gives CASSFGGGEGANVLTF. The rearrangement joins TRBV21-1 to TRBJ2-6; the D call in the table, TRBD2, was not verified against the DNA. TRBV21-1 is a listed pseudogene. The CDR3 consists of 16 residues.